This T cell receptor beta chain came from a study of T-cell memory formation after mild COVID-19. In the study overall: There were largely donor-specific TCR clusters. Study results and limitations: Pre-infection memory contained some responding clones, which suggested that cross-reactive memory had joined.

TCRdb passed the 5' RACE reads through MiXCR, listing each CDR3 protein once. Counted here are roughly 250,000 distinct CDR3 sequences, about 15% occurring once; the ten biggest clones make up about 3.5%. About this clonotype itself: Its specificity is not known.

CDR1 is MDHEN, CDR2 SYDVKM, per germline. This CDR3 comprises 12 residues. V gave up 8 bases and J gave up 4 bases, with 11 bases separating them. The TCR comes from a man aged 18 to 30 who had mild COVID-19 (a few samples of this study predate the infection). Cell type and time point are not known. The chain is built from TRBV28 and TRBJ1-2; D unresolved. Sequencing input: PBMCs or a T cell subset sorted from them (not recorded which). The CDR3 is CASSDGIYGYTF. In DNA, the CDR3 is TGTGCCAGCTCCGATGGGATCTATGGCTACACCTTC.